The count of the clone carrying this T cell receptor (beta chain) is one. The antigen is unknown. This sample is drawn from a study of shared clonotypes between healthy human individuals. Study-wide background: The cohort comprised a couple of women and a few men. Their ages spanned 18 to 49 years. Each donor had three CD4 naive, three CD4 memory, two CD8 naive and one CD8 memory plate. Broader study findings: Clonotype sharing among donors was thought likely to change with sequencing depth.

Sequencing used immunoSEQ multiplex PCR; TCRdb keeps in-frame clones, though not all of them. In the table there are hundreds of thousands of clones, more than 95% of which are singletons. Naivety among CD8 cells was defined by CD45RO negativity and positive CCR7 selection, thereby excluding terminally differentiated effector memory CD45RA+ cells. The sample comprised naive CD8+ T cells sorted from blood. This clonotype originated in a man aged 30-40 years in good health.

The CDR3 reads CASSLLSTDTQYF. CDR3 in DNA: TGTGCCAGCAGTTTACTCTCCACAGATACGCAGTATTTT. The chain joins TRBV6-5 to TRBJ2-3; no definite D call. The CDR3 has 13 residues. Between the trimmed V and J ends, which lost 4 bases and 2 bases, there was a span of 7 bases. In germline, CDR1 is MNHEY, CDR2 SVGAGI.